Listed below are T cell receptor beta chains from one sample, sequenced in a study of blood T cell repertoires in COVID-19. Sequenced by immunoSEQ multiplex PCR; TCRdb stores in-frame clones only, minus some. The sample consists of over 250,000 clones, 70% to 90% of them appearing once. The sample was peripheral blood. Source of these receptors: a woman between 40 and 55 years old who had recovered from COVID-19. Each CDR3 is given with its conserved first and last residue.

j_call: TRBJ1-1; v_call: TRBV5-1; cdr3_aa: CASSLWPTGDTEAFF
j_call: TRBJ1-4; v_call: TRBV7-3; cdr3_aa: CASSLGLNEKLFF
j_call: TRBJ2-1; v_call: TRBV28; cdr3_aa: CASSSPLGLAVFNEQFF
j_call: TRBJ1-3; v_call: TRBV7-2; cdr3_aa: CASSPGEGTGTGNTIYF
j_call: TRBJ2-7; v_call: TRBV19; cdr3_aa: CASSIGPGEQYF
j_call: TRBJ1-2; v_call: TRBV3-1/TRBV3-2; cdr3_aa: CASSQGQVSSGYTF
j_call: TRBJ1-5; v_call: TRBV25-1; cdr3_aa: CASSVGGLGNQPQHF
j_call: TRBJ2-1; v_call: TRBV7-2; cdr3_aa: CASSLAGGTYNEQFF
j_call: TRBJ2-5; v_call: TRBV2; cdr3_aa: CASSEFSSGMTQYF
j_call: TRBJ2-7; v_call: TRBV7-2; cdr3_aa: CASVPGGGPYEQYF
j_call: TRBJ2-1; v_call: TRBV11-2; cdr3_aa: CASSQTYNEQFF
j_call: TRBJ1-2; v_call: TRBV5-1; cdr3_aa: CASSPPSQGPGYTF
j_call: TRBJ2-1; v_call: TRBV27; cdr3_aa: CASSFRGQSSYNEQFF
j_call: TRBJ1-3; v_call: TRBV30; cdr3_aa: CACTQTARSVTIYF
j_call: TRBJ2-1; v_call: TRBV11-2; cdr3_aa: CASSQIAASYNEQFF
j_call: TRBJ2-1; v_call: TRBV6-2/TRBV6-3; cdr3_aa: CASSEDRGRYNEQFF
j_call: TRBJ2-3; v_call: TRBV5-1; cdr3_aa: CASSLALAGATDTQYF